This TCR beta chain originates from a study of technical replicates of blood from a handful of donors. Using immunoSEQ multiplex PCR, the repertoire was profiled, and TCRdb retains in-frame clones only, with some absent. The profile shows about 93,000 clones, 95% of them singletons. Trimming cost V 5 bases and J 10 bases; bases outside gene matches: 17. Germline assignment: CDR1 SGHTS and CDR2 YDEGEE. The CDR3 is 15 amino acids. V is TRBV5-8 and J is TRBJ1-2; TRBD1 aligns across 7 bases. Sequenced sample: T cells isolated from PBMCs. This receptor was obtained from a human donor in good health. The CDR3 DNA follows: TGTGCCAGCAGTAGCCCTGGGACAGTCCGAGCACCCTACACCTTC. It translates to CASSSPGTVRAPYTF.